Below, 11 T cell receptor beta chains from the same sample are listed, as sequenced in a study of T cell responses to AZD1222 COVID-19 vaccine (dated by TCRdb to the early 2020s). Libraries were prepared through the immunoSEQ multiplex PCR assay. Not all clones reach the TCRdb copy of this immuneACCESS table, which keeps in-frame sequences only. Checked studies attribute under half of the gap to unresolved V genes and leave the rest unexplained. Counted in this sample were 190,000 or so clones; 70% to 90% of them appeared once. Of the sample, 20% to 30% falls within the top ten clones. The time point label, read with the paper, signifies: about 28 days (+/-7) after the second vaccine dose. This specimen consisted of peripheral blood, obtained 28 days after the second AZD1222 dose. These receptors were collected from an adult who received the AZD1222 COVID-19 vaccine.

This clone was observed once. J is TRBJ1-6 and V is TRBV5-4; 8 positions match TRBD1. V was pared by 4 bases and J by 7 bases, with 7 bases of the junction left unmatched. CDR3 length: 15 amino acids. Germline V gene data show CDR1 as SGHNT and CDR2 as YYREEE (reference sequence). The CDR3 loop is CASSPWTGLNSPLHF. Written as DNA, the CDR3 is TGTGCCAGCAGCCCTTGGACAGGGCTGAATTCACCCCTCCACTTT.

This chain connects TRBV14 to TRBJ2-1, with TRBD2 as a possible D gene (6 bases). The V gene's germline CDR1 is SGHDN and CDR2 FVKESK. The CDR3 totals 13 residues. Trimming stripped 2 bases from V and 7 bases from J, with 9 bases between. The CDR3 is CASSQSGVNEQFF. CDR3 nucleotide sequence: TGTGCCAGCAGCCAATCGGGAGTGAATGAGCAGTTCTTC.

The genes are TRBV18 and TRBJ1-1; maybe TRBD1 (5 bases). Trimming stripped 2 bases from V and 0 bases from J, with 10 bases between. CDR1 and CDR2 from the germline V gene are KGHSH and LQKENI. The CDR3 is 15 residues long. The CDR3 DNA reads TGTGCCAGCTCACCAGGACAAATGGTGAACACTGAAGCTTTCTTT. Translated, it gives CASSPGQMVNTEAFF.

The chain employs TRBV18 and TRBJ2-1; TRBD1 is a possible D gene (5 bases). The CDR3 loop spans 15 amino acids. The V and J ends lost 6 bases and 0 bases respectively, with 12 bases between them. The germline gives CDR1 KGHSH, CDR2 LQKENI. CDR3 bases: TGTGCCAGCTCCCCGGACATGAGCTCCTACAATGAGCAGTTCTTC. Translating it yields CASSPDMSSYNEQFF.

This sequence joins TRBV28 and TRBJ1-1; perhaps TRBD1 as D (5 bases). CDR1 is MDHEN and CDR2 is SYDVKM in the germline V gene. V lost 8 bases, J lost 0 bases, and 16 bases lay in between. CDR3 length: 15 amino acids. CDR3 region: CASLSGGSMNTEAFF. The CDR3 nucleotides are TGTGCCAGCCTGTCGGGGGGGAGCATGAACACTGAAGCTTTCTTT.

The CDR3 loop reads CATSEGWAKNIQYF. The CDR3 DNA follows: TGTGCCACCAGTGAAGGGTGGGCCAAAAACATTCAGTACTTC. This chain joins TRBV24-1 and TRBJ2-4; D remains ambiguous. V was cut by 4 bases and J by 1 base, with 7 bases left in between. CDR1 is KGHDR and CDR2 is SFDVKD in the germline V gene. The CDR3 covers 14 residues.

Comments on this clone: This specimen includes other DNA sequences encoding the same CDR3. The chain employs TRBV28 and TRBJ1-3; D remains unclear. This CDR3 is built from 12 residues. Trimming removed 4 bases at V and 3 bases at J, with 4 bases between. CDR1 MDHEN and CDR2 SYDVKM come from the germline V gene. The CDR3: CASSSGGNTIYF. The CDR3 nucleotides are TGTGCCAGCAGTTCTGGTGGAAACACCATATATTTT.

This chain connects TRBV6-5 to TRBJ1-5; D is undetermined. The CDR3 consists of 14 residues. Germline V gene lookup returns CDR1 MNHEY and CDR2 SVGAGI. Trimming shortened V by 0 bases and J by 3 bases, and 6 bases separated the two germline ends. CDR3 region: CASSYSGNNQPQHF. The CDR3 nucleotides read TGTGCCAGCAGTTACTCCGGCAACAATCAGCCCCAGCATTTT.

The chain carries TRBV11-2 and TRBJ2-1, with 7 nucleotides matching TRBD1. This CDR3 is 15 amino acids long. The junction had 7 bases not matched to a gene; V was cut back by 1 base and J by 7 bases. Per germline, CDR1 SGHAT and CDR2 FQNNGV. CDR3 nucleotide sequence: TGTGCCAGCAGCTTAGGACAGGGTGGGTGGAATGAGCAGTTCTTC. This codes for CASSLGQGGWNEQFF.

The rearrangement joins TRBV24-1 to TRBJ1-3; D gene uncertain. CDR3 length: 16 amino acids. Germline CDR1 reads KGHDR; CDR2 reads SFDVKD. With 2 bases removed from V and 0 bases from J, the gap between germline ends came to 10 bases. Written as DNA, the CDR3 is TGTGCCACCAGTGATTCGGCGGGAACCTCTGGAAACACCATATATTTT. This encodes CATSDSAGTSGNTIYF.

The CDR3 is CASSASGTSVYNEQFF. In nucleotides, the CDR3 is TGTGCCAGCAGCGCCTCCGGGACTAGCGTCTACAATGAGCAGTTCTTC. J is TRBJ2-1 and V is TRBV9, with 10 bases matching TRBD2. CDR3 length: 16 residues. Trimming removed 3 bases from V and 3 bases from J; junction bases left unmatched: 6. Looked up from germline, CDR1 is SGDLS and CDR2 is YYNGEE. The entire variable domain, with the rest obtained from reference TRBV9 and TRBJ2-1, is as follows: DSGVTQTPKHLITATGQRVTLRCSPRSGDLSVYWYQQSLDQGLQFLIQYYNGEERAKGNILERFSAQQFPDLHSELNLSSLELGDSALYFCASSASGTSVYNEQFFGPGTRLTVL.